This T cell receptor (beta chain) derives from a study of PD-1 blockade in mismatch repair-deficient tumors. Study-level points and caveats: Tumor-resident clones, often undetectable pretreatment in blood, expanded then contracted after pembrolizumab.

The assay was immunoSEQ multiplex PCR, and TCRdb's table has in-frame clones only and misses some. The table includes tens of thousands of clones, roughly 80% detected once. The TCR-sequenced patients were a few responders to pembrolizumab. Notes on this clone: Its target is not known.

Source: peripheral blood, taken 4 weeks after starting pembrolizumab. This TCR came from an adult with mismatch repair-deficient cancer.

CDR3 amino acids: CASTVAGGLYEQYF. The DNA of the CDR3 is TGTGCCAGCACCGTAGCGGGAGGTCTTTACGAGCAGTACTTC. The rearrangement uses TRBV7-2 and TRBJ2-7, with TRBD2 identical over 10 bases. Germline V gives CDR1 SGHTA, CDR2 FQGNSA. The CDR3 covers 14 residues. The ends lost 7 bases at V and 4 bases at J; junction bases unmatched: 7.